This TCR beta chain was sequenced in a study of blood T cell repertoires in COVID-19. Background on the study: The samples span acute and convalescent COVID-19 from the United States, Italy and Spain. PBMCs, B-cell-depleted T cells, or T cells were the source of the cDNA or gDNA that made up the material.

The CDR3 loop spans 13 amino acids. Trimming removed 7 bases from V and 2 bases from J, with 11 bases in between. Germline-derived CDR1 and CDR2 are MDHEN and SYDVKM. Under the authors' procedure: Estimation of nucleated cell counts relied on the amplification of reference gene primers. The assay was immunoSEQ multiplex PCR, and TCRdb's table has in-frame clones only and misses some. V and J calls and clone size follow that table, whereas D and trimming were derived from the DNA. The data contain fewer than 150,000 clones, 85% to 90% of them singletons. Sequences were obtained from peripheral blood. The chain joins TRBV28 to TRBJ1-2; tentatively, D is TRBD1 (5 bases). The source is a middle-aged woman with acute or convalescent COVID-19. The chain's CDR3 is CASTQGLNYGYTF. For the CDR3, the DNA is TGTGCCAGCACCCAGGGCCTAAACTATGGCTACACCTTC.